These 31 T cell receptor beta chains originate from one sample sequenced in a study of human T cells and chemical hapten exposure. TCRdb reprocessed the RACE reads via MiXCR and lists one record per CDR3 protein. This table holds some 350,000 distinct CDR3 sequences, roughly 6.9% found once. The time point denotes: patch test 1, 2 weeks after DPC sensitization. Treatment: therapeutic diphenylcyclopropenone sensitization with weekly scalp DPC. This sample comprised whole blood, obtained in connection with sensitization to the hapten diphenylcyclopropenone (DPC). These receptors were taken from a woman in her late teens or twenties with alopecia areata. Some clones in this sample may be carry-over from other donors' samples.

This clonotype occurred many times. The rearrangement uses TRBV2 and TRBJ2-5, with D unresolved. This CDR3 is built from 13 residues. Germline values: CDR1 SNHLY, CDR2 FYNNEI. Between the trimmed V and J ends, which lost 3 bases and 4 bases, there was a span of 9 bases. CDR3 sequence reads: CASSEGSPETQYF. DNA for the CDR3: TGTGCCAGCAGTGAGGGTAGCCCAGAGACCCAGTACTTC.

This clonotype has at least ten counts. This chain connects TRBV20-1 to TRBJ2-7; D may be TRBD1 (5 bases). The V gene's germline CDR1 is DFQATT and CDR2 SNEGSKA (reference sequence). The CDR3 spans 14 residues. V lost 5 bases to trimming and J lost 2 bases, with 16 bases between them. Here the CDR3 DNA reads TGCAGTGCTCGCCCGATAGGGGAAACCTACGAGCAGTACTTC. Protein sequence: CSARPIGETYEQYF.

The rearrangement joins TRBV3-1 to TRBJ2-7; 8 bases are shared with TRBD1. Germline CDR1 and CDR2: LGHDT and YNNKEL (reference sequence). The CDR3 is 13 amino acids. J was trimmed by 4 bases and V by 3 bases; bases with no gene match: 2. The CDR3 reads CASSHGDRYEQYF. The CDR3 DNA follows: TGTGCCAGCAGCCATGGGGACAGGTACGAGCAGTACTTC.

The chain is built from TRBV6-5 and TRBJ1-2, with unresolved D. Germline V gene data show CDR1 as MNHEY and CDR2 as SVGAGI. The CDR3 is made up of 16 amino acids. V lost 0 bases, J lost 4 bases, and 15 bases lay in between. CDR3 DNA: TGTGCCAGCAGTTACTCGAAATCGGCTCCCCTCTATGGCTACACCTTC. It is translated as CASSYSKSAPLYGYTF.

This clonotype has a handful of counts. The chain employs TRBV21-1 and TRBJ1-1. TRBV21-1 is annotated as a pseudogene. The CDR3 has 12 amino acids. CDR3 residues: CASSTPRAEAFF. The CDR3 DNA reads TGTGCCAGCAGCACTCCCCGCGCTGAAGCTTTCTTT.

This chain uses TRBV7-9 with TRBJ1-3; TRBD1 agrees at 7 bases. V dropped 5 bases and J dropped 0; count of bases not matched to a gene: 4. The CDR3 contains 15 residues. The V gene's germline CDR1 is SEHNR and CDR2 FQNEAQ (reference sequence). CDR3 sequence reads: CASSRDSPSGNTIYF. The CDR3 nucleotides are TGTGCCAGCAGCCGGGACAGCCCCTCTGGAAACACCATATATTTT.

This clonotype was picked up a small number of times. The rearrangement links TRBV4-3 to TRBJ2-1, with TRBD1 identical over 8 bases. V shed 3 bases and J 2 bases; nucleotides not matched to a gene: 6. Germline lookup yields CDR1 LGHNA and CDR2 YSLEER. The CDR3 is 16 residues long. The CDR3 region is CASSHIDRGTYNEQFF. As DNA, the CDR3 is TGCGCCAGCAGCCATATCGACAGGGGAACCTACAATGAGCAGTTCTTC.

This clonotype was seen a handful of times. The genes are TRBV7-9 and TRBJ2-1, with 8 bases lining up with TRBD2. The junction had 7 bases not matched to a gene; V was cut back by 2 bases and J by 7 bases. The CDR3 contains 15 residues. The germline gives CDR1 SEHNR, CDR2 FQNEAQ (reference sequence). The CDR3 spells CASSLHGGAGNEQFF. CDR3 nucleotides: TGTGCCAGCAGCTTACACGGGGGGGCCGGTAATGAGCAGTTCTTC.

Ten or more counts support this clonotype. The rearrangement uses TRBV18 and TRBJ2-1, with D unclear. Germline loops: CDR1 KGHSH, CDR2 LQKENI. V lost 1 base to trimming and J lost 0 bases, with 4 bases between them. There are 14 residues in the CDR3. The CDR3 region is CASSPQASYNEQFF. The CDR3 nucleotides are TGTGCCAGCTCACCACAGGCCTCCTACAATGAGCAGTTCTTC.

The chain joins TRBV29-1 to TRBJ2-2; TRBD1 or TRBD2 may be the D gene (5 bases each). In germline, CDR1 is SQVTM, CDR2 ANQGSEA. This CDR3 has 15 residues. Trimming took 6 bases from V and 1 from J, leaving 15 bases between them. The CDR3 sequence is CSVAGDAENTGELFF. The CDR3 coding sequence is TGCAGCGTAGCCGGGGACGCTGAGAACACCGGGGAGCTGTTTTTT.

The J gene is TRBJ1-4, the V gene TRBV25-1; TRBD1 aligns across 8 bases. V dropped 4 bases and J dropped 8; count of bases not matched to a gene: 9. This CDR3 has 15 amino acids. Germline V lookup: CDR1 MGHDK, CDR2 SYGVNS. The CDR3 sequence: CASSGSTGVEEKLFF. The CDR3 DNA follows: TGTGCCAGCAGTGGCTCGACAGGGGTGGAGGAAAAACTGTTTTTT. The full variable domain, in which reference TRBV25-1 and TRBJ1-4 provide the parts outside the CDR3, is EADIYQTPRYLVIGTGKKITLECSQTMGHDKMYWYQQDPGMELHLIHYSYGVNSTEKGDLSSESTVSRIRTEHFPLTLESARPSHTSQYLCASSGSTGVEEKLFFGSGTQLSVL.

This rearrangement joins TRBV5-1 to TRBJ2-7, with 8 positions matching TRBD2. Germline-derived CDR1 and CDR2 are SGHRS and YFSETQ. Trimming removed 3 bases from V and 0 bases from J; junction bases left unmatched: 17. The CDR3 loop spans 19 amino acids. CDR3 sequence (DNA): TGCGCCAGCAGCTCCAACCCGCCGGGGCTAGCGGGCGTCTCCTACGAGCAGTACTTC. Translated: CASSSNPPGLAGVSYEQYF.

There are a few counts of this clonotype. J is TRBJ2-2 and V is TRBV2; 10 positions match TRBD2. Germline assignment: CDR1 SNHLY and CDR2 FYNNEI. The CDR3 is 17 residues long. With 5 bases clipped from V and 1 base from J, the junction kept 7 bases outside the gene matches. The DNA of the CDR3 is TGTGCCAGCAGTATCCCTATAGCGGGGGGGAACACCGGGGAGCTGTTTTTT. It translates to CASSIPIAGGNTGELFF.

This clonotype has just a few counts. The J gene is TRBJ2-5, the V gene TRBV6-2 or TRBV6-3, with D perhaps matching TRBD1 (6 bases). The CDR3 loop spans 12 amino acids. The germline CDR1 and CDR2 sequences are MNHEY and SVGEGT. Trimming pared 5 bases from V and 7 bases from J, leaving 11 bases between. The CDR3 coding sequence is TGTGCCAGCAGTCTCCAGGGGACGACCCAGTACTTC. Its protein product is CASSLQGTTQYF.

This clonotype was seen repeatedly, ten times or more. The V gene is TRBV11-2, the J gene TRBJ2-3; 9 nucleotides agree with TRBD2. This CDR3 region has 13 residues. Trimming removed 5 bases from V and 7 bases from J; junction bases left unmatched: 4. Germline CDR1 and CDR2: SGHAT and FQNNGV. The CDR3 region is CASSTGTSNTQYF. In DNA, the CDR3 is TGTGCCAGCAGCACTGGGACTAGCAATACGCAGTATTTT. The full variable domain, rest sourced from reference TRBV11-2 and TRBJ2-3, is EAGVAQSPRYKIIEKRQSVAFWCNPISGHATLYWYQQILGQGPKLLIQFQNNGVVDDSQLPKDRFSAERLKGVDSTLKIQPAKLEDSAVYLCASSTGTSNTQYFGPGTRLTVL.

This clonotype was recorded a few times. The chain has TRBV5-1 and TRBJ2-7; 11 bases match TRBD2. The V gene end was trimmed by 6 bases and the J gene end by 1 base; junction bases not matched to a gene: 12. Germline lookup yields CDR1 SGHRS and CDR2 YFSETQ. The CDR3 is 17 amino acids. The CDR3 coding sequence is TGCGCCAGCACCCCTGAGATCCTAGCGGGGGGTTCCTACGAGCAGTACTTC. This gives the protein CASTPEILAGGSYEQYF.

This chain connects TRBV5-1 to TRBJ2-3; 7 bases fit TRBD2. CDR1 and CDR2 from the germline V gene are SGHRS and YFSETQ. The junction had 4 bases not matched to a gene; V was cut back by 1 base and J by 2 bases. The CDR3 has 15 amino acids. This chain's CDR3 is CASSLYGGFTDTQYF. The CDR3, as DNA: TGCGCCAGCAGCTTGTACGGGGGGTTCACAGATACGCAGTATTTT.

The CDR3 sequence is CASSYPGNTEAFF. The CDR3 DNA follows: TGTGCCAGCAGTTATCCTGGGAACACTGAAGCTTTCTTT. This chain uses TRBV6-6 with TRBJ1-1; D call uncertain. The length of the CDR3 is 13 residues. Trimming left V 3 bases short and J 1 base short, with 6 bases between. The germline gives CDR1 MNHNY, CDR2 SVGAGI (reference sequence).

This chain connects TRBV7-3 to TRBJ2-6, with 8 bases lining up with TRBD2. This CDR3 has 17 residues. Germline CDR1 reads SGHTA; CDR2 reads FQGTGA. The trim removed 5 bases at V and 3 bases at J, leaving 9 bases unmatched. CDR3 amino acids: CASSPNAGGSGANVLTF. The CDR3 bases are TGTGCCAGCAGCCCGAACGCGGGGGGCAGTGGGGCCAACGTCCTGACTTTC.

The rearrangement joins TRBV5-4 to TRBJ2-2, with 8 bases fitting TRBD1. The J segment lost 5 bases and the V segment lost 4 bases, leaving 13 bases of the junction unmatched. The CDR3 is made up of 17 amino acids. Germline CDR1 and CDR2: SGHNT and YYREEE (reference sequence). CDR3 nucleotides: TGTGCCAGCAGCCCTCGACAGGGGCCCTCGGGAACCGGGGAGCTGTTTTTT. As protein: CASSPRQGPSGTGELFF.

This clonotype was seen a handful of times. The gene calls are TRBV27 and TRBJ1-6; D is unclear. The CDR3 is 14 residues long. Per the germline V gene, CDR1 is MNHEY and CDR2 is SMNVEV (reference sequence). Between the trimmed V and J ends, which lost 6 bases and 9 bases, there was a span of 15 bases. CDR3 sequence reads: CASRLLVASSPLHF. CDR3 sequence (DNA): TGTGCCAGCAGGCTGTTGGTTGCATCTTCACCCCTCCACTTT.

CDR3 sequence reads: CASSQDPGRNQPQHF. As DNA, the CDR3 is TGCGCCAGCAGCCAAGACCCAGGGAGAAATCAGCCCCAGCATTTT. V is TRBV4-1 and J is TRBJ1-5; the D gene is possibly TRBD1 (5 bases). The CDR3 contains 15 residues. V was cut by 0 bases and J by 4 bases, with 10 bases left in between. Germline CDR1 reads MGHRA; CDR2 reads YSYEKL.

This clonotype was counted between two and nine times. This sequence joins TRBV18 and TRBJ2-3; possibly TRBD1 or TRBD2 for D (5 bases each). The CDR3 loop spans 14 amino acids. V shed 3 bases and J shed 6 bases, with 13 bases lying between them. The germline V gene encodes CDR1 KGHSH and CDR2 LQKENI. The CDR3 sequence: CASSPASRDDTQYF. CDR3 DNA sequence: TGTGCCAGCTCACCCGCGAGCAGGGACGATACGCAGTATTTT.

In this sample, this clonotype turned up a few times. This chain connects TRBV20-1 to TRBJ2-2, with TRBD1 identical over 7 bases. CDR3 length: 13 residues. The germline V gene encodes CDR1 DFQATT and CDR2 SNEGSKA (reference sequence). With 7 bases clipped from V and 1 base from J, the junction kept 3 bases outside the gene matches. The CDR3 DNA follows: TGCAGTGGGACAGGAGAGAACACCGGGGAGCTGTTTTTT. This gives the protein CSGTGENTGELFF.

In its sample, this clonotype was seen many times. J is TRBJ1-5 and V is TRBV6-1, with D uncertain. The V gene lost 4 bases and the J gene lost 2 bases, with 9 bases spanning the gap. From germline, CDR1 is MNHNS and CDR2 SASEGT. The CDR3 is 14 amino acids. This chain's CDR3 is CASSGSAGNQPQHF. The CDR3 DNA is TGTGCCAGCAGTGGGTCAGCGGGCAATCAGCCCCAGCATTTT.

The V gene is TRBV28, the J gene TRBJ2-1, with 9 bases that match TRBD2. The CDR3 extends over 15 amino acids. Germline lookup yields CDR1 MDHEN and CDR2 SYDVKM. V lost 3 bases to trimming and J lost 3 bases; unmatched junction nucleotides: 3. CDR3 nucleotides: TGTGCCAGCAGTTTCGTGACTAGCGGCTACAATGAGCAGTTCTTC. Protein product: CASSFVTSGYNEQFF.

V usage is TRBV20-1 and J usage is TRBJ2-2, with D maybe TRBD1 (5 bases). V shed 4 bases and J shed 6 bases, with 12 bases lying between them. Germline lookup yields CDR1 DFQATT and CDR2 SNEGSKA (reference sequence). The CDR3 length is 13 residues. CDR3 DNA sequence: TGCAGTGCTATACCAGGCAGGGCCGGGGAGCTGTTTTTT. This translates into CSAIPGRAGELFF.

The sample holds a few counts of this clonotype. The rearrangement uses TRBV6-5 and TRBJ2-1, with TRBD2 identical over 8 bases. With V trimmed by 10 bases and J by 9 bases, 14 bases remained unmatched. The CDR3 runs to 14 residues. CDR1 is MNHEY, CDR2 SVGAGI, per germline. CDR3 residues: CATGDGGGYGEQFF. In nucleotides, the CDR3 is TGTGCCACCGGGGATGGCGGGGGGTATGGTGAGCAGTTCTTC.

The CDR3 region is CASSQGWRGSYNEQFF. CDR3 coding DNA: TGTGCCAGCAGCCAGGGTTGGCGGGGAAGCTACAATGAGCAGTTCTTC. The genes are TRBV3-1 and TRBJ2-1; possible D gene TRBD2, 6 bases. V was clipped by 3 bases and J by 3 bases, with 15 bases between them. Germline V lookup: CDR1 LGHDT, CDR2 YNNKEL (reference sequence). The CDR3 spans 16 residues.

The V call is TRBV7-2, the J call TRBJ2-3; 10 bases align to TRBD1. CDR1 SGHTA and CDR2 FQGNSA come from the germline V gene. The CDR3 has 15 amino acids. Unmatched junction bases numbered 7, after V lost 5 bases and J lost 5 bases. The CDR3 spells CASSARDRGQDTQYF. As DNA, the CDR3 is TGTGCCAGCAGCGCCCGGGACAGGGGTCAAGATACGCAGTATTTT.

This clonotype was detected a few times. The chain employs TRBV28 and TRBJ1-5, with a weak D call TRBD1 (6 bases). CDR1 and CDR2 (germline): MDHEN, SYDVKM. V was trimmed by 2 bases and J by 1 base, leaving 9 bases between them. The CDR3 has 15 amino acids. The CDR3 protein is CASSLTGISNQPQHF. CDR3 in DNA: TGTGCCAGCAGTTTAACAGGGATAAGCAATCAGCCCCAGCATTTT.